A selection of T cell receptor beta chains follows, all from one sample in a study of T cell changes during pregnancy in multiple sclerosis. Measured with immunoSEQ multiplex PCR; TCRdb has only the in-frame clones, and not every one. This sample has roughly 89,000 clones, with approximately 92% found just once. Sequencing was performed on peripheral blood, taken in the first trimester of pregnancy. The receptor source for this set is a female donor with multiple sclerosis, enrolled in a pregnancy study. Each CDR3 is given with its conserved first and last residue. A D gene is named only where the DNA matches it firmly.

V gene	D gene	J gene	CDR3 protein
TRBV28	-	TRBJ1-5	CASSSSGSNQPQHF
TRBV5-1	-	TRBJ2-5	CASSPNSLVPETQYF
TRBV4-2	-	TRBJ2-4	CASSQGPRSENIQYF
TRBV14	-	TRBJ1-4	CASSQSPTGNNEKLFF
TRBV4-2	TRBD1	TRBJ1-3	CASSQEGTGSGNTIYF
TRBV29-1	-	TRBJ2-5	CSVNPPGQQETQYF
TRBV9	TRBD1	TRBJ2-5	CASSAEDRGGQETQYF
TRBV6-4	TRBD1	TRBJ1-2	CASSSTGQGVGGYTF
TRBV5-1	TRBD1	TRBJ1-4	CASSLDRGEKLFF
TRBV5-1	-	TRBJ2-7	CASSLQGFRDEQYF
TRBV4-1	-	TRBJ1-2	CASSQEGLIRLGYTF
TRBV7-2	-	TRBJ1-5	CASSLVANQPQHF
TRBV5-6	-	TRBJ1-2	CASSYGDTNYGYTF
TRBV11-2	-	TRBJ1-1	CASRGWGRGRPNTEAFF
TRBV2	-	TRBJ2-2	CASSEGRASGELFF
TRBV29-1	TRBD1	TRBJ2-7	CSAGTGPYEQYF
TRBV7-3	TRBD1	TRBJ2-1	CASSPGTVLYNEQFF
TRBV7-2	-	TRBJ2-7	CASSSRSYEQYF
TRBV11-2	TRBD1	TRBJ1-2	CASSLAYGQASNTF
TRBV10-3	TRBD2	TRBJ2-3	CAIRAGGPGTDTQYF
TRBV27	-	TRBJ2-5	CASGNWGRETQYF
TRBV2	-	TRBJ2-7	CASSEGSGGPTYNYEQYF
TRBV21-1	-	TRBJ2-4	CASRQLAKNIQYF
TRBV9	-	TRBJ2-5	CASSAGSFQETQYF
TRBV5-1	-	TRBJ2-5	CASSQQETQYF
TRBV28	-	TRBJ1-2	CASTSPTDNYGYTF
TRBV2	TRBD1	TRBJ1-3	CASSPDRGSLNTIYF
TRBV18	-	TRBJ2-3	CASSLAADTQYF
TRBV6-5	-	TRBJ2-7	CASNNRAYEQYF
TRBV19	-	TRBJ1-2	CASSITEGYTF
TRBV5-6	TRBD2	TRBJ2-1	CASSFASGGLSYNEQFF
TRBV19	-	TRBJ2-1	CASSIDLEAFDYNEQFF
TRBV7-3	-	TRBJ2-5	CASSSVPKETQYF
TRBV13	-	TRBJ2-1	CASSSRDSPEGNEQFF
TRBV30	-	TRBJ2-7	CAWSVRPGSLSYEQYF